These T cell receptor beta chains were read from a single sample in a study of cytomegalovirus exposure and HLA in healthy donors. TCRdb keeps only in-frame clones here, not all; method: immunoSEQ multiplex PCR. Of some 200,000 clones in the sample, approximately 80% are singletons; the top ten hold under 0.75%. The material sequenced was PBMCs. The receptors shown here come from a boy younger than 18 in good health and CMV-seronegative. Both conserved end residues are part of each CDR3. Fields, in order: J gene, D gene, V gene, clone size, CDR3 DNA, CDR3 protein. D genes are given only for firm matches. Size values are once, few and many counts, or a class for expanded clones, and some rows have none.

TRBJ1-2 NA TRBV11-2 NA TGTGCCAGCAGCTTAGAGCGGGGACTCAACTATGGCTACACCTTC CASSLERGLNYGYTF
TRBJ1-4 NA TRBV29-1 NA TGCAGCGTTGGCCAGGGTGGTGAAAAACTGTTTTTT CSVGQGGEKLFF
TRBJ2-1 TRBD2 TRBV11-3 once TGTGCCAGCAGCCCCTTAGCGGGAGGAGTCTACAATGAGCAGTTCTTC CASSPLAGGVYNEQFF
TRBJ2-7 NA TRBV6-5 NA TGTGCCAGCGGCCGGGACTCCCGGTACGAGCAGTACTTC CASGRDSRYEQYF
TRBJ2-3 NA TRBV7-9 few TGTGCCAGCAGCCCGTACAATCAGGGGAACGTCGATACGCAGTATTTT CASSPYNQGNVDTQYF
TRBJ1-1 NA TRBV9 once TGTGCCAGCAGCGTAGACTGGACAATTACTGAAGCTTTCTTT CASSVDWTITEAFF
TRBJ1-2 NA TRBV9 once TGTGCCAGCAGCGTAACGACCAGCGCTAACTATGGCTACACCTTC CASSVTTSANYGYTF
TRBJ2-3 NA TRBV21-1 NA TGTGCCAGCAGCAAAGGGGGGGGCCTAGGCACAGATACGCAGTATTTT CASSKGGGLGTDTQYF
TRBJ1-2 NA TRBV2 NA TGTGCCAGCAGATCCGGGACAAACGACTATGGCTACACCTTC CASRSGTNDYGYTF
TRBJ2-1 TRBD1 TRBV11-2 NA TGTGCCAGCAGCCCGGACAGGGACAATGAGCAGTTCTTC CASSPDRDNEQFF
TRBJ2-5 NA TRBV29-1 NA TGCAGCGTTGAAACAGCAGGGTTCCAAGAGACCCAGTACTTC CSVETAGFQETQYF
TRBJ2-3 NA TRBV9 NA TGTGCCAGCAGCGGAACAGGCATGAGCACAGATACGCAGTATTTT CASSGTGMSTDTQYF
TRBJ2-1 NA TRBV27 NA TGTGCCAGCAGTCAATTAGCGCCTAGCTCCTACAATGAGCAGTTCTTC CASSQLAPSSYNEQFF
TRBJ1-6 TRBD1 TRBV5-6 NA TGTGCCAGCAGCATAGGGGACAGGGATAATTCACCCCTCCACTTT CASSIGDRDNSPLHF
TRBJ2-2 TRBD2 TRBV6-6 NA TGTGCCGGCACTGGTGGTAGCGGGAGAAACACCGGGGAGCTGTTTTTT CAGTGGSGRNTGELFF
TRBJ1-2 NA TRBV10-3 few TGTGCCATCAGTGGAGGCAGGGATAACTATGGCTACACCTTC CAISGGRDNYGYTF
TRBJ1-2 TRBD1 TRBV7-9 NA TGTGCCAGCAGCTTCGGGGACAGGGGCGGCTATGGCTATACCTTC CASSFGDRGGYGYTF
TRBJ1-3 NA TRBV5-6 NA TGTGCCAGCAGCAGCGGAGGGAACTCTGGAAACACCATATATTTT CASSSGGNSGNTIYF
TRBJ2-5 TRBD2 TRBV9 once TGTGCCAGCAGCGTCAGAACTAGCGGACAAGAGACCCAGTACTTC CASSVRTSGQETQYF
TRBJ2-7 TRBD2 TRBV10-3 NA TGTGCCATCAGTGAGTCAGGGCTAGCGGGAGTCTTAAACTACGAGCAGTACTTC CAISESGLAGVLNYEQYF
TRBJ2-1 NA TRBV27 once TGTGCCAGCAGTTTCGGGGATGGGGTTTTCAATGAGCAGTTCTTC CASSFGDGVFNEQFF
TRBJ2-1 TRBD2 TRBV2 NA TGTGCCAGCAGTCTCACTAGCGGGGGGCGGGGTGAGCAGTTCTTC CASSLTSGGRGEQFF
TRBJ2-7 NA TRBV5-1 NA TGCGCCAGCAGCTTAACAGACTACGAGCAGTACTTC CASSLTDYEQYF
TRBJ2-2 TRBD2 TRBV4-1 NA TGCGCCAGCAGCCAGCTCTTAGCGGGAGTAAGGGCCGGGGAGCTGTTTTTT CASSQLLAGVRAGELFF
TRBJ1-2 NA TRBV7-8 NA TGTGCCAGCAGCTGGCTTACCCCTTCTGACTATGGCTACACCTTC CASSWLTPSDYGYTF
TRBJ1-1 TRBD1 TRBV5-6 NA TGTGCCAGCAGCTTGTTCCTAAGTGACAGGGACGACACTGAAGCTTTCTTT CASSLFLSDRDDTEAFF
TRBJ2-3 NA TRBV7-9 NA TGTGCCAGCAGCCTGGCCGGGAGCCTAAAAGGAGGCACAGATACGCAGTATTTT CASSLAGSLKGGTDTQYF
TRBJ1-2 NA TRBV19 NA TGTGCCAGTAGTCCCCAGGCGAAGGACTATGGCTACACCTTC CASSPQAKDYGYTF
TRBJ1-2 TRBD1 TRBV30 NA TGTGCCTGGACCGGGACAGGGGACTATGGCTACACCTTC CAWTGTGDYGYTF